This TCR beta chain emerged from a study of shared clonotypes between healthy human individuals. Whole-study results and caveats: The genetic and exposure-history diversity represented was limited by few donors. Among donors, clonotype sharing was expected to be affected by sequencing depth.

A CD45RA+ naive subset and a CD45RA-negative memory subset were split from CD4+ cells. To note about this clone: The antigen is not known.

The germline gives CDR1 SGHRS, CDR2 YFSETQ. CDR3 length equals 16 residues. Trimming removed 4 bases from V and 6 bases from J, with 20 bases in between. Here immunoSEQ multiplex PCR was the method, and the copy in TCRdb shows in-frame clones only, minus some. The table records 2,500,000 or so clones, roughly 92% of them present only once. Sequencing was carried out using naive CD4+ T cells sorted from blood. As for subset: CD45RA+ positively selected. The TCR was taken from a man in his late teens or twenties in good health. J is TRBJ2-1 and V is TRBV5-1; possible D gene TRBD2, 6 bases. The CDR3 spells CASSPTTGLGGNEQFF. In DNA form, the CDR3 reads TGCGCCAGCAGCCCCACGACGGGGCTCGGGGGCAATGAGCAGTTCTTC.